This T cell receptor (beta chain) originates from a study of shared clonotypes between healthy human individuals. Across the whole study: Sampling drew on donors who were a couple of women and a few men aged 18 to 49. Study-wide results and caveats: Sample collection involved blood only; tissue repertoires are likely different.

The protocol was immunoSEQ multiplex PCR, while the TCRdb copy is restricted to in-frame clones and leaves out a portion. The sample yields roughly 680,000 clones, just under 75% seen once. Of note for this clone: Its matching antigen is unknown.

CDR1 is SGHKS, CDR2 YYEKEE, per germline (reference sequence). The CDR3 runs 16 residues. Trimming shortened V by 0 bases and J by 0 bases, and 12 bases separated the two germline ends. This chain joins TRBV5-5 and TRBJ2-5; a weak D match, TRBD2 (6 bases). This TCR was sampled from a woman aged 25 to 39 in good health. Source material: memory CD4+ T cells sorted from blood. Described subset: CD45RA-negative fraction. CDR3 bases: TGTGCCAGCAGCTTGGATCGGGGGATCGACCAAGAGACCCAGTACTTC. Its translation: CASSLDRGIDQETQYF.